These T cell receptor beta chains were read from a single sample in a study of blood T cell repertoires in COVID-19. Method: immunoSEQ multiplex PCR; TCRdb's copy keeps in-frame clones and lacks some. The table records about 120,000 clones, 70% to 85% of them present only once. The sample was peripheral blood. Every receptor here comes from a man aged 65 to 79 with active or convalescent COVID-19. CDR3s include the opening cysteine and the closing phenylalanine or tryptophan. D genes are given only for firm matches. Not all rows give a size; the values are once, few, many and, for expanded clones, a class.

abundance	v_gene	j_gene	d_gene	CDR3aa	CDR3nt
-	TRBV25-1	TRBJ1-1	-	CASMSQTTEAFF	TGTGCCAGCATGAGCCAAACGACTGAAGCTTTCTTT
-	TRBV3-1/TRBV3-2	TRBJ1-3	TRBD1	CASRLTGVGNTIYF	TGTGCCAGCAGACTAACAGGGGTCGGAAACACCATATATTTT
once	TRBV5-4	TRBJ1-4	TRBD1	CASSLGGQGGEKLFF	TGTGCCAGCAGCTTGGGGGGACAGGGGGGTGAAAAACTGTTTTTT
-	TRBV7-3	TRBJ2-3	-	CASSTGSGGDTQYF	TGTGCCAGCAGTACGGGTTCCGGGGGTGATACGCAGTATTTT
-	TRBV3-1/TRBV3-2	TRBJ1-4	-	CASSHTGTTNEKLFF	TGTGCCAGCAGCCACACAGGGACAACTAATGAAAAACTGTTTTTT
-	TRBV6-5	TRBJ1-5	-	CASKGQYYSNQPQHF	TGTGCCAGCAAAGGACAATACTATAGCAATCAGCCCCAGCATTTT
-	TRBV5-8	TRBJ2-7	-	CASSESLQRFGYEQYF	TGTGCCAGCAGTGAAAGTCTCCAGCGGTTTGGCTACGAGCAGTACTTC
few	TRBV13	TRBJ2-2	TRBD1	CASSEGTGKNTGELFF	TGTGCCAGCAGCGAGGGGACAGGGAAGAACACCGGGGAGCTGTTTTTT
-	TRBV2	TRBJ1-5	-	CASRTGTLGNQPQHF	TGTGCCAGCAGGACGGGGACATTGGGGAATCAGCCCCAGCATTTT
-	TRBV27	TRBJ2-6	TRBD1	CASSSNFRGQGFNVLTF	TGTGCCAGCAGTTCCAATTTCCGGGGACAGGGGTTCAACGTCCTGACTTTC
few	TRBV21-1	TRBJ1-5	-	CASSTSGGRGNQPQHF	TGTGCCAGCAGCACCTCAGGGGGCCGGGGCAATCAGCCCCAGCATTTT
-	TRBV6-5	TRBJ2-7	-	CASRGAVGNYEQYF	TGTGCCAGCAGAGGTGCTGTCGGGAACTACGAGCAGTACTTC
-	TRBV27	TRBJ2-1	TRBD1	CASSSGDRAEQFF	TGTGCCAGCAGTTCTGGGGACAGGGCTGAGCAGTTCTTC
few	TRBV28	TRBJ1-2	TRBD1	CASSRQGAKYGYTF	TGTGCCAGCAGTCGACAGGGCGCTAAATATGGCTACACCTTC
-	TRBV27	TRBJ2-1	-	CASSFPQGEGNEQFF	TGTGCCAGCAGTTTCCCACAGGGGGAGGGCAATGAGCAGTTCTTC
-	TRBV18	TRBJ2-3	TRBD2	CASSPLGLAGTDTQYF	TGTGCCAGCTCACCTCTAGGACTAGCGGGCACAGATACGCAGTATTTT
-	TRBV2	TRBJ2-5	-	CASSGMGRYQETQYF	TGTGCCAGCAGTGGGATGGGCAGGTACCAAGAGACCCAGTACTTC
few	TRBV5-1	TRBJ1-1	-	CASSLEGVNTEAFF	TGCGCCAGCAGCTTGGAGGGAGTGAACACTGAAGCTTTCTTT
-	TRBV7-6	TRBJ2-5	TRBD1	CASSPPGQRGRETQYF	TGTGCCAGCAGCCCTCCGGGACAGCGAGGGCGGGAGACCCAGTACTTC
-	TRBV4-3	TRBJ2-2	TRBD2	CASSQESSGNTGELFF	TGCGCCAGCAGCCAAGAGTCTAGCGGTAACACCGGGGAGCTGTTTTTT
-	TRBV20-1	TRBJ1-2	TRBD1	CSASRTGYYGYTF	TGCAGTGCTAGTCGGACAGGGTACTATGGCTACACCTTC
-	TRBV5-5	TRBJ2-3	-	CASSWTGRGSTDTQYF	TGTGCCAGCAGCTGGACAGGGAGGGGAAGCACAGATACGCAGTATTTT
-	TRBV5-1	TRBJ2-1	TRBD2	CASSKTSGSFDEQFF	TGCGCCAGCAGCAAGACTAGCGGGAGTTTCGATGAGCAGTTCTTC
few	TRBV27	TRBJ1-2	-	CASSRGGLPYGYTF	TGTGCCAGCAGTCGTGGGGGGTTACCATATGGCTACACCTTC
-	TRBV10-3	TRBJ1-6	-	CAIRGTPENSPLHF	TGTGCCATCAGAGGGACACCAGAAAATTCACCCCTCCACTTT
-	TRBV10-3	TRBJ1-5	-	CAISRGYSNQPQHF	TGTGCCATCAGCAGGGGATATAGCAATCAGCCCCAGCATTTT
-	TRBV3-1/TRBV3-2	TRBJ2-5	-	CASSQDPTGQETQYF	TGTGCCAGCAGCCAAGATCCCACGGGTCAAGAGACCCAGTACTTC
-	TRBV7-2	TRBJ1-4	TRBD1	CASSPGTGDEKLFF	TGTGCCAGCAGCCCCGGGACAGGGGATGAAAAACTGTTTTTT
-	TRBV10-3	TRBJ1-1	-	CAISESNAGRTEAFF	TGTGCCATCAGTGAGTCGAACGCAGGGAGGACTGAAGCTTTCTTT
-	TRBV12-5	TRBJ2-2	-	CASGSDTGELFF	TGTGCTAGTGGTTCCGACACCGGGGAGCTGTTTTTT
-	TRBV7-9	TRBJ1-4	-	CASSPGAHEKLFF	TGTGCCAGCAGCCCTGGGGCTCATGAAAAACTGTTTTTT
-	TRBV28	TRBJ2-7	TRBD1	CASSSGTGAPYEQYF	TGTGCCAGCAGTTCCGGGACAGGGGCGCCCTACGAGCAGTACTTC
-	TRBV10-1	TRBJ1-4	-	CASRHTHEGEKLFF	TGCGCCAGCAGGCATACCCACGAGGGCGAAAAACTGTTTTTT
-	TRBV15	TRBJ2-1	-	CATSRDRSSSYNEQFF	TGTGCCACCAGCAGAGATCGGTCTAGCTCCTACAATGAGCAGTTCTTC
-	TRBV30	TRBJ1-5	-	CAWSVTRGGQPQHF	TGTGCCTGGAGTGTAACAAGGGGCGGTCAGCCCCAGCATTTT
-	TRBV6-5	TRBJ2-3	TRBD2	CASTGRGGDTQYF	TGTGCCAGCACCGGGCGGGGGGGTGATACGCAGTATTTT
few	TRBV6-2/TRBV6-3	TRBJ1-2	TRBD1	CASSRTGYGYTF	TGTGCCAGCAGTCGGACAGGGTATGGCTACACCTTC
-	TRBV19	TRBJ2-5	TRBD2	CASSAGTSGRSNQETQYF	TGTGCCAGTAGCGCCGGGACTAGCGGGAGGTCTAACCAAGAGACCCAGTACTTC
-	TRBV18	TRBJ2-1	TRBD2	CASSPAGVDNEQFF	TGTGCCAGCTCACCCGCGGGAGTAGACAATGAGCAGTTCTTC
-	TRBV5-4	TRBJ2-1	-	CASSLVARGYNEQFF	TGTGCCAGCAGCTTGGTGGCCCGAGGTTACAATGAGCAGTTCTTC
once	TRBV6-2/TRBV6-3	TRBJ2-7	TRBD2	CASSPTSGAYEQYF	TGTGCCAGCAGCCCGACTAGCGGCGCCTACGAGCAGTACTTC
-	TRBV18	TRBJ1-3	-	CASSPNAQWGNTIYF	TGTGCCAGCTCACCAAACGCACAGTGGGGAAACACCATATATTTT
-	TRBV7-9	TRBJ2-1	TRBD2	CASSLDAGVKNEQFF	TGTGCCAGCAGCTTAGATGCGGGAGTAAAAAATGAGCAGTTCTTC
-	TRBV5-4	TRBJ2-5	-	CASSIQGTQETQYF	TGTGCCAGCAGCATCCAGGGGACCCAAGAGACCCAGTACTTC
medium-sized	TRBV5-8	TRBJ1-5	-	CASSFGDQPQHF	TGTGCCAGCAGCTTCGGGGATCAGCCCCAGCATTTT
-	TRBV7-2	TRBJ2-5	-	CASRLNTKETQYF	TGTGCCAGCAGACTAAACACTAAAGAGACCCAGTACTTC
-	TRBV3-1/TRBV3-2	TRBJ1-2	-	CASSQREIAARGYTF	TGTGCCAGCAGCCAAAGGGAGATAGCAGCGAGGGGCTACACCTTC
-	TRBV4-3	TRBJ2-2	-	CASSQDSVGELFF	TGCGCCAGCAGCCAAGATAGTGTCGGGGAGCTGTTTTTT
-	TRBV20-1	TRBJ1-1	-	CSASPSGRILNTEAFF	TGCAGTGCTAGTCCCTCGGGGAGGATTTTGAACACTGAAGCTTTCTTT
-	TRBV11-3	TRBJ2-1	-	CASSLGVLASSYNEQFF	TGTGCCAGCAGCTTAGGAGTACTCGCATCCTCCTACAATGAGCAGTTCTTC
-	TRBV6-1	TRBJ2-7	-	CASSDRSRTYEQYF	TGTGCCAGCAGTGATAGGAGCAGAACCTACGAGCAGTACTTC
-	TRBV28	TRBJ2-7	-	CASNLSGSGYEQYF	TGTGCCAGCAACCTGTCGGGTAGCGGATACGAGCAGTACTTC
-	TRBV29-1	TRBJ2-1	TRBD2	CSVVVGGSNEQFF	TGCAGCGTTGTTGTCGGGGGGTCGAATGAGCAGTTCTTC
once	TRBV10-3	TRBJ1-2	-	CAISRGGYGYTF	TGTGCCATATCCAGGGGCGGCTATGGCTACACCTTC
-	TRBV2	TRBJ1-4	-	CASSELVGLGEKLFF	TGTGCCAGCAGTGAATTGGTGGGGCTTGGTGAAAAACTGTTTTTT
-	TRBV7-3	TRBJ2-1	TRBD2	CASSPGGTSGISQFF	TGTGCCAGCAGCCCAGGAGGGACTAGCGGGATTTCGCAGTTCTTC
-	TRBV29-1	TRBJ2-7	-	CSVQPGGYEQYF	TGCAGCGTCCAACCCGGGGGCTACGAGCAGTACTTC